These T cell receptor beta chains were read from a single sample in a study of blood T cell repertoires in COVID-19. TCRdb keeps only in-frame clones here, not all; method: immunoSEQ multiplex PCR. The sample carries some 360,000 clones, more than 70% recorded once. Sequences were obtained from peripheral blood. All receptors derive from a woman aged 60-75 years with COVID-19, enrolled during active disease. Both conserved end residues are part of each CDR3.

>TRBV3-1/TRBV3-2
CASSGLPTDTQYF
>TRBV6-1
CASSEALREQYF
>TRBV4-1
CASSQDRNRGKNEQYF
>TRBV28
CASSYLTYEQYF
>TRBV5-1
CASSFGPGGPQHF
>TRBV29-1
CSVDQGGGGQPQHF
>TRBV5-1
CASSSWTGMADTQYF
>TRBV28
CASSGGGSYNEQFF
>TRBV3-1/TRBV3-2
CASSSGQGRTEAFF
>TRBV19
CASRTGTGTRGYTF
>TRBV23-1
CASTGHGYTF
>TRBV4-2
CASSLQTGGLETQYF
>TRBV4-1
CASSPRQGLGTEAFF
>TRBV9
CASSPGLAGRQMETQYF
>TRBV3-1/TRBV3-2
CASRLDVGELFF
>TRBV4-1
CASSQDPPGGNTEAFF
>TRBV3-1/TRBV3-2
CASSLTQNYGYTF
>TRBV19
CASSIRGQGTFHPLHF
>TRBV28
CASSWDRSTGELFF
>TRBV4-1
CASSLQGGTEAFF
>TRBV30
CAWSVGSNQPQHF
>TRBV6-5
CASSYSTGGYGYTF
>TRBV6-5
CASSPLWGGTEAFF
>TRBV5-4
CASSLGTGLETQYF
>TRBV9
CASSVESRGAPDTQYF